This T cell receptor (beta chain) comes out of a study of blood T cell repertoires in COVID-19. About the research overall: COVID-19 samples collected from the United States, Italy and Spain covered acute and convalescent phases. From T cells, B-cell-depleted T cells, or PBMCs came the material, which was cDNA or gDNA.

The authors' processing: Researchers report that nucleated cell counts were estimated from reference gene primer amplification. Here immunoSEQ multiplex PCR was the method, and the copy in TCRdb shows in-frame clones only, minus some. The V and J calls and clone size come from that table; D and trimming were worked out from the DNA. The profile shows 260,000 or so clones, 75% to 85% of them singletons. Germline CDR1 and CDR2: LGHDT and YNNKEL (reference sequence). The CDR3 is 13 amino acids. Trimming took off 4 bases at V and 5 bases at J, with 9 bases between the two ends. Input material: peripheral blood. The receptor's source is a woman of 80 years or more with COVID-19, enrolled during active disease. The chain couples TRBV3-1 (or the pseudogene TRBV3-2) to TRBJ1-5; D possibly corresponds to TRBD1 (6 bases). The CDR3 spells CASSLSGDQPQHF. As DNA, the CDR3 is TGTGCCAGCAGCCTTTCAGGGGATCAGCCCCAGCATTTT.